What follows are 6 T cell receptor beta chains derived from one specimen sequenced in a study of blood T cells in healthy people across ages. A second PCR, run for roughly 7 to 11 cycles, used a sample-barcoded 5' primer plus a J-beta primer mix. TCRdb analysed the 5' RACE reads with MiXCR anew, one entry per CDR3 protein. The sample holds 920,000 or so distinct CDR3 sequences; under 55% are singletons and the top ten take about 20%. The sequenced material came from blood. The receptors were sampled from an older woman in good health.

A word on this clonotype: With a much larger clone just one base away, this may be a read error. The V gene is TRBV25-1, the J gene TRBJ2-5; tentative D call: TRBD1 (5 bases). Per germline, CDR1 MGHDK and CDR2 SYGVNS. V was cut by 3 bases and J by 5 bases, with 16 bases left in between. The length of the CDR3 is 15 residues. CDR3 sequence: CASSDPRKGWETQYF. The CDR3 coding sequence is TGTGCCAGCAGTGATCCAAGGAAGGGGTGGGAGACCCAGTACTTC.

CDR3 nucleotide sequence: TGTGCCAGCAGAAAATTAAAGTCTCGCACAGATACGCAGTATTTT. It encodes CASRKLKSRTDTQYF. J is TRBJ2-3 and V is TRBV28, with D unclear. Trimming cost V 6 bases and J 1 base, with 14 bases left between them. The germline gives CDR1 MDHEN, CDR2 SYDVKM. The CDR3 is 15 residues long. The full variable domain, completed using reference TRBV28 and TRBJ2-3, is DVKVTQSSRYLVKRTGEKVFLECVQDMDHENMFWYRQDPGLGLRLIYFSYDVKMKEKGDIPEGYSVSREKKERFSLILESASTNQTSMYLCASRKLKSRTDTQYFGPGTRLTVL.

The gene calls are TRBV5-1 and TRBJ2-3; D uncertain. Between the trimmed V and J ends, which lost 0 bases and 0 bases, there was a span of 11 bases. Germline V gene sequence: CDR1 SGHRS, CDR2 YFSETQ. There are 16 residues in the CDR3. CDR3 sequence reads: CASSLAGGPSTDTQYF. The CDR3, as DNA: TGCGCCAGCAGCTTGGCCGGTGGTCCTAGCACAGATACGCAGTATTTT.

The chain couples TRBV11-2 to TRBJ2-7, with D perhaps TRBD2 (5 bases). The CDR3 totals 12 residues. V was clipped by 5 bases and J by 6 bases, with 11 bases between them. The germline CDR1 and CDR2 sequences are SGHAT and FQNNGV. Here the CDR3 reads CASSPQTIEQYF. In DNA, the CDR3 is TGTGCCAGCAGCCCCCAGACTATCGAGCAGTACTTC.

This clonotype came up many times. No DNA is shown, since the ends of the CDR3 on it are uncertain; the CDR3 is the one TCRdb lists. J is TRBJ2-4 and V is TRBV27; the table's D gene call, TRBD1, was not cross checked with the DNA. Germline CDR1 reads MNHEY; CDR2 reads SMNVEV (reference sequence). The CDR3 comprises 14 residues, both ends counted. CDR3 amino acids: CASSSSSALNIQYF.

This sequence joins TRBV27 and TRBJ2-1; TRBD2 agrees at 7 bases. Germline V CDR1 and CDR2: MNHEY, SMNVEV (reference sequence). The CDR3 covers 17 residues. Germline trimming cut 4 bases from V and 2 bases from J; bases unmatched to any gene: 11. CDR3 DNA sequence: TGTGCCAGCAGTTGGGGGGGTGCGGGACTAACCTACAATGAGCAGTTCTTC. Amino acid sequence: CASSWGGAGLTYNEQFF.